This entry lists 18 T cell receptor beta chains sequenced from one sample in a study of regulatory T cells in long-lasting Graves disease (dated by TCRdb to the early 2020s). Receptors were amplified or captured by multiplex PCR. The data were produced on an Illumina HiSeq 4000. iRepertoire HTBI primers and Arm-PCR amplification of CDR3 regions were used to construct TCR beta libraries. TCRdb handled the public reads itself, with Q25 trimming in fastp and clone calling in MiXCR, and kept productive beta chains. For every CDR3 protein sequence, its rows merge into one entry that carries the most common genes and DNA. For this sample there are approximately 470,000 distinct CDR3 sequences; less than 25% appear just once. Of the sample, about 8.3% falls within the top ten clones. The time point label here, explained by the study, means: persistent/refractory GD, antithyroid drugs over 5 years with positive TRAb. RNA was extracted from PBMCs in TRIzol for both TCR sequencing and RNA sequencing.

The sequencing used peripheral blood mononuclear cells (PBMCs), collected when the disease was refractory, from a patient treated with antithyroid drugs. The receptors were gathered from a female donor with Graves disease.

At least ten counts were recorded for this clonotype. The chain is built from TRBV5-1 and TRBJ2-7, with D perhaps TRBD2 (5 bases). Germline-derived CDR1 and CDR2 are SGHRS and YFSETQ. V was pared by 3 bases and J by 6 bases, with 10 bases between. This CDR3 region has 12 residues. The CDR3 DNA sequence: TGCGCCAGCAGCTGGACTGAGGGCGAGCAGTACTTC. This encodes CASSWTEGEQYF.

This clonotype was recorded a few times. This sequence joins TRBV15 and TRBJ2-7; 9 nucleotides align to TRBD1. The CDR3 sequence is 13 residues long. The germline V gene has CDR1 LNHNV and CDR2 YYDKDF (reference sequence). Losses at the gene ends were 6 bases for V and 2 bases for J; bases not matched to a gene: 2. The CDR3 loop reads CATRDRGAYEQYF. CDR3 nucleotides: TGTGCCACCAGAGACAGGGGGGCCTACGAGCAGTACTTC. Full variable domain (remainder filled in from reference TRBV15 and TRBJ2-7): DAMVIQNPRYQVTQFGKPVTLSCSQTLNHNVMYWYQQKSSQAPKLLFHYYDKDFNNEADTPDNFQSRRPNTSFCFLDIRSPGLGDTAMYLCATRDRGAYEQYFGPGTRLTVT.

This chain joins TRBV19 and TRBJ2-5; D may be TRBD1 (5 bases). The length of the CDR3 is 20 residues. Deletions cut 5 bases from V and 3 bases from J, with 31 bases between. The germline V gene has CDR1 LNHDA and CDR2 SQIVND (reference sequence). CDR3 residues: CASSVSRVQSVSDSEETQYF. Here the CDR3 DNA reads TGTGCCAGTAGTGTAAGCAGGGTTCAATCTGTATCGGATTCGGAAGAGACCCAGTACTTC. The whole variable domain, filled in from reference TRBV19 and TRBJ2-5, reads DGGITQSPKYLFRKEGQNVTLSCEQNLNHDAMYWYRQDPGQGLRLIYYSQIVNDFQKGDIAEGYSVSREKKESFPLTVTSAQKNPTAFYLCASSVSRVQSVSDSEETQYFGPGTRLLVL.

The chain is built from TRBV6-5 and TRBJ2-1; the D is unclear. V was shortened by 4 bases and J by 9 bases, with 13 bases between the two germline ends. The germline V gene has CDR1 MNHEY and CDR2 SVGAGI. The CDR3 is 13 residues long. Written as DNA, the CDR3 is TGTGCCAGCAGTTTGGCGCGAGGAAGTGAGCAGTTCTTC. This translates into CASSLARGSEQFF.

Remarks on this clonotype: One junction end does not reproduce the germline sequence, and a read error may be involved. V and J are TRBV7-7 and TRBJ1-4; TRBD1 matches at 11 bases. CDR1 and CDR2 from the germline V gene are SSHAT and FNYEAQ (reference sequence). The CDR3 spans 15 residues. The DNA of the CDR3 is TGTGCTAGCAGCACCGGGACAGGGGGTAATGAAAAACTGTTTTTT. It specifies CASSTGTGGNEKLFF.

In its sample, this clonotype was seen many times. The chain has TRBV28 and TRBJ1-2; 8 bases line up with TRBD1. This CDR3 contains 13 residues. J gave up 14 bases and V 6 bases, and 14 bases lay outside the gene matches. Germline CDR1 MDHEN, CDR2 SYDVKM. CDR3 in DNA: TGTGCCAGCAGCTCCGACAGGGGCTATGTTGGGACCTTC. It translates to CASSSDRGYVGTF.

This clonotype was detected many times. V gene TRBV6-5 combines with J gene TRBJ2-2, with 10 bases matching TRBD2. V lost 4 bases and J lost 1; bases outside the gene matches: 3. Germline values: CDR1 MNHEY, CDR2 SVGAGI. CDR3 length: 16 amino acids. CDR3 nucleotides: TGTGCCAGCAGTTTCCGGACTAGCGGGAACACCGGGGAGCTGTTTTTT. It encodes CASSFRTSGNTGELFF.

The CDR3 loop is CASSSPAGGGYEQYF. The DNA for the CDR3 is TGTGCCAGCAGTTCGCCTGCAGGGGGGGGCTACGAGCAGTACTTC. The chain joins TRBV27 to TRBJ2-7, with D possibly being TRBD1 or TRBD2 (7 bases each). Germline V gene lookup returns CDR1 MNHEY and CDR2 SMNVEV (reference sequence). The CDR3 runs to 15 residues. Between the trimmed V and J ends, which lost 4 bases and 3 bases, there was a span of 16 bases.

Turning to this clonotype: A much larger clone lies one base from this, so it may be a read error. In this CDR3 the conserved last residue, phenylalanine or tryptophan, is missing, so a read error is likely. This rearrangement joins TRBV11-3 to TRBJ2-7, with D hard to call. Trimming removed 5 bases from V and 7 bases from J, with 12 bases in between. Germline CDR1 is SGHNT and CDR2 is YENEEA. The CDR3 extends over 12 amino acids. This chain's CDR3 is CASSHGSGEQYL. In DNA form, the CDR3 reads TGTGCCAGCAGCCACGGGTCAGGAGAGCAGTACCTC.

This chain links TRBV30 with TRBJ2-7, with D unclear. Germline V gene sequence: CDR1 GTSNPN, CDR2 SVGIG (reference sequence). This CDR3 is 13 amino acids long. V shed 2 bases and J shed 3 bases, with 11 bases lying between them. CDR3: CAWSSILYYEQYF. In nucleotides, the CDR3 is TGTGCCTGGAGTTCCATCCTATACTACGAGCAGTACTTC.

This clonotype was counted at least ten times. CDR3 DNA sequence: TGTGCCAGCAGTTCAACGGGGCCCTACGAGCAGTACTTC. As protein: CASSSTGPYEQYF. V usage is TRBV28 and J usage is TRBJ2-7, with D perhaps given as TRBD1 or TRBD2 (5 bases each). Between the trimmed V and J ends, which lost 4 bases and 2 bases, there was a span of 9 bases. Germline V gene sequence: CDR1 MDHEN, CDR2 SYDVKM. The CDR3 has 13 residues.

This clonotype occurred many times. The chain carries TRBV7-8 and TRBJ2-7; D is unresolved. The CDR3 spans 14 residues. V was cut by 1 base and J by 1 base, with 8 bases left in between. Germline V gene sequence: CDR1 SGHVS, CDR2 FQNEAQ. The CDR3 region has the DNA TGTGCCAGCAGCTTAGTGGTTAATTCCTACGAGCAGTACTTC. Protein sequence: CASSLVVNSYEQYF.

This clonotype appeared many times. The V gene is TRBV29-1, the J gene TRBJ1-2; D is undetermined. CDR1 and CDR2 (germline): SQVTM, ANQGSEA. The ends were cut back, 4 bases at V and 4 bases at J, with 10 bases in the middle. The length of the CDR3 is 12 residues. The DNA for the CDR3 is TGCAGCGTTGGCTCGATGGGCTATGGCTACACCTTC. As protein: CSVGSMGYGYTF. Supplemented by reference TRBV29-1 and TRBJ1-2, the full variable domain reads SAVISQKPSRDICQRGTSLTIQCQVDSQVTMMFWYRQQPGQSLTLIATANQGSEATYESGFVIDKFPISRPNLTFSTLTVSNMSPEDSSIYLCSVGSMGYGYTFGSGTRLTVV.

The gene calls are TRBV6-1 and TRBJ2-5, with D uncertain. The germline V gene has CDR1 MNHNS and CDR2 SASEGT. The CDR3 extends over 14 amino acids. The V gene lost 5 bases and the J gene lost 5 bases, with 15 bases spanning the gap. The DNA of the CDR3 is TGTGCCAGCAGTCCCCCCGACTGGGTGGAGACCCAGTACTTC. It translates to CASSPPDWVETQYF.

This clonotype was seen just once. This may stem from a read error, because a much larger clone lies one nucleotide away. The chain employs TRBV6-5 and TRBJ2-5; D not resolved. This CDR3 spans 15 amino acids. Germline loops: CDR1 MNHEY, CDR2 SVGAGI. Trimming took off 2 bases at V and 4 bases at J, with 14 bases between the two ends. The CDR3 region is CASSYRPAIRETQYF. In DNA form, the CDR3 reads TGTGCCAGCAGTTACCGTCCCGCGATCCGAGAGACCCAGTACTTC.

There are many counts of this clonotype. V and J are TRBV12-3 or TRBV12-4 and TRBJ2-7; TRBD1 aligns across 7 bases. V lost 6 bases, J lost 5 bases, and 4 bases stayed unmatched. CDR3 length: 12 residues. In DNA, the CDR3 is TGTGCCAGCAGCTCAACAGGGGACGAGCAGTACTTC. It is translated as CASSSTGDEQYF.

This clonotype appeared a few times. This chain links TRBV20-1 with TRBJ1-2; 9 bases map to TRBD1. Trimming removed 0 bases from V and 7 bases from J; junction bases left unmatched: 9. The germline V gene has CDR1 DFQATT and CDR2 SNEGSKA (reference sequence). The CDR3 has 15 residues. DNA for the CDR3: TGCAGTGCTAGAGATTCGGGACAGGGAGCAGGTGGCTACACCTTC. This codes for CSARDSGQGAGGYTF.

The chain employs TRBV3-1 and TRBJ1-1; D possibly corresponds to TRBD1 (5 bases). The ends were cut back, 0 bases at V and 8 bases at J, with 13 bases in the middle. CDR1 is LGHDT, CDR2 YNNKEL, per germline (reference sequence). The CDR3 length is 14 residues. CDR3: CASSQDWGGGEAFF. CDR3 sequence (DNA): TGTGCCAGCAGCCAAGACTGGGGGGGTGGGGAAGCTTTCTTT.